This T cell receptor beta chain was identified in a study of T cell responses to AZD1222 COVID-19 vaccine. The repertoire was sequenced with immunoSEQ multiplex PCR; TCRdb's copy has only in-frame clones and lacks some. This table holds fewer than 250,000 clones, around 92% found once. Study-wide points: The study found Spike-specific TCR breadth and depth rose after two AZD1222 doses.

As regards this clone: No antigen is known for it.

The CDR3 consists of 15 residues. Germline lookup yields CDR1 LNHDA and CDR2 SQIVND (reference sequence). Trimming pared 5 bases from V and 5 bases from J, leaving 18 bases between. This material consisted of peripheral blood, taken on day 0 of AZD1222 vaccination. The V gene is TRBV19, the J gene TRBJ2-5, with D perhaps TRBD1 (7 bases). The clonotype was recovered from an adult in good health. The CDR3 DNA is TGTGCCAGTAGTGTGACAGGGAGGTTGGGGGAGACCCAGTACTTC. Its protein product is CASSVTGRLGETQYF.